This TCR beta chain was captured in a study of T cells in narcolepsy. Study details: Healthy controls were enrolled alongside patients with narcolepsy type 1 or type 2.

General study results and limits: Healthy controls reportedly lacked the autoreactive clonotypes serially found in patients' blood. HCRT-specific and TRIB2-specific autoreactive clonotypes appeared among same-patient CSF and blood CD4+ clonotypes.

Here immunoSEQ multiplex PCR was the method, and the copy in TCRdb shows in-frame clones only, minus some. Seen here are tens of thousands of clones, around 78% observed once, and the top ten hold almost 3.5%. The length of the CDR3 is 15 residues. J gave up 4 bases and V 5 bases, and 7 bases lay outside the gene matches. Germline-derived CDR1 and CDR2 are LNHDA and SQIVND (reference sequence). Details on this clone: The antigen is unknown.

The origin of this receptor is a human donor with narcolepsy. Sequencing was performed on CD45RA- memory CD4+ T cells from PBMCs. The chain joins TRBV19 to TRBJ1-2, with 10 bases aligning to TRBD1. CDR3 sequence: CASSFGTGEGYGYTF. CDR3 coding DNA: TGTGCCAGTAGTTTCGGGACAGGGGAGGGCTATGGCTACACCTTC.